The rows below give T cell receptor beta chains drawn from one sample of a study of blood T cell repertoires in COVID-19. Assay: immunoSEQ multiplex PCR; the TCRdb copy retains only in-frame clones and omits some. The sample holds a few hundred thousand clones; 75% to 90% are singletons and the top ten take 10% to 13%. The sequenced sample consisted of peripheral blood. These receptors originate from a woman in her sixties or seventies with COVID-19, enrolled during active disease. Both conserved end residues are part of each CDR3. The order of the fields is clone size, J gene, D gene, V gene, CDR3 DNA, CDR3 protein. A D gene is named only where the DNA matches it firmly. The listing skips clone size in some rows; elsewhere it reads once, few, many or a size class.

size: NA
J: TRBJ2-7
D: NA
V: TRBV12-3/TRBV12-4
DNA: TGTGCCAGCAGCCCCACACGGGGAACCGAGCAGTACTTC
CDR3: CASSPTRGTEQYF

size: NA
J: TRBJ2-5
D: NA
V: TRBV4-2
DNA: TGTGCCAGCAGCCAAATAGAGGAGACCCAGTACTTC
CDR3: CASSQIEETQYF

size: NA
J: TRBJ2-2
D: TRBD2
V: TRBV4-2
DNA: TGTGCCAGCAGCCCGACCGGGACTAGCGATATCAGGGAGCTGTTTTTT
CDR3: CASSPTGTSDIRELFF

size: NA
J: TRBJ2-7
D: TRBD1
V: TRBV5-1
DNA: TGCGCCAGCAGCTTGGCACCGGGACAGGGGGCCTACGAGCAGTACTTC
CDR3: CASSLAPGQGAYEQYF

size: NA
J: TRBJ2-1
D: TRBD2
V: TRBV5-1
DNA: TGCGCCAGCAGCTTGGTGAGAGGGGCTTGGGCTAGCGGGACCTACAATGAGCAGTTCTTC
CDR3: CASSLVRGAWASGTYNEQFF

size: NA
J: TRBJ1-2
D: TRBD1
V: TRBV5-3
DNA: TGTGCCAGAAGCTTCCCCCTGGGCACAGGGGAACGGGTTAACTATGGCTACACCTTC
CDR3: CARSFPLGTGERVNYGYTF

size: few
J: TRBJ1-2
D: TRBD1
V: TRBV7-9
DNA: TGTGCCAGCAGCTTAGGAACGGGACAGGGGTCGCAGAGGGACTATGGCTACACCTTC
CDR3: CASSLGTGQGSQRDYGYTF

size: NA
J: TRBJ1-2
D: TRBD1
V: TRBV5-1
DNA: TGCGCCAGCAGCTTTCCCGGACAGGGGTTGAATGGCTACACCTTC
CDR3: CASSFPGQGLNGYTF

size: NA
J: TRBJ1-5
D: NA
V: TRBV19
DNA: TGTGCCAGTAGTTCAAACAGGAATCAGCCCCAGCATTTT
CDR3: CASSSNRNQPQHF

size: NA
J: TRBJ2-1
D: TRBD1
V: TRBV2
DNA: TGTGCCAGCAGTGAAGTGAGACAGGGCGACAATGAGCAGTTCTTC
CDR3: CASSEVRQGDNEQFF

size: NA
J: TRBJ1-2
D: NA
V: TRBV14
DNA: TGTGCCAGCAGCCAAGTTGATAGTTTGTCAGCCGGGACCTTC
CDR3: CASSQVDSLSAGTF

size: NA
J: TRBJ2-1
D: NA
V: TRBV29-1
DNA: TGCAGCGTCGAGGACAGCGTTCCCAATGAGCAGTTCTTC
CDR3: CSVEDSVPNEQFF

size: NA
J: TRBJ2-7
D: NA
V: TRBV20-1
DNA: TGCAGTGCTAGTAATGGGCAGGGATACGAGCAGTACTTC
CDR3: CSASNGQGYEQYF

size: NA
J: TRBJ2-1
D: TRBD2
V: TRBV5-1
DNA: TGCGCCAGCAGCTTACTAGCGGGAGGGCTCAATGAGCAGTTCTTC
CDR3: CASSLLAGGLNEQFF

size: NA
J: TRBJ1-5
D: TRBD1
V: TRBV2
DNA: TGTGCCAGCCGACGGGGACAGGGTAGCAATCAGCCCCAGCATTTT
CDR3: CASRRGQGSNQPQHF

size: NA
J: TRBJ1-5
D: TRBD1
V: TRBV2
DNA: TGTGCCAGCAGTGAAGCCCGGGACAGTAATCAGCCCCAGCATTTT
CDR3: CASSEARDSNQPQHF

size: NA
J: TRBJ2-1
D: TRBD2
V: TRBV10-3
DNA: TGTGCCATGGGACTAGCGGGAGGCAGCTCCTACAATGAGCAGTTCTTC
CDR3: CAMGLAGGSSYNEQFF

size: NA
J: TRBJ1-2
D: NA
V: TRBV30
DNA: TGTGCCTGGAGCACAGCATATGGCTACACCTTC
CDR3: CAWSTAYGYTF

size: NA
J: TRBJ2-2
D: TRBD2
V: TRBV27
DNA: TGTGCCAGCAGTGTTTCGGGACTAGCGAGCACCGGGGAGCTGTTTTTT
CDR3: CASSVSGLASTGELFF

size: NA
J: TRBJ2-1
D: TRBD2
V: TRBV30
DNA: TGTGCCTGGAGTGTATTCACGGGAGGGAGGGCGGAGCAGTTCTTC
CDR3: CAWSVFTGGRAEQFF